Given below is one T cell receptor beta chain in context. The antigen is not known. Here immunoSEQ multiplex PCR was the method, and the copy in TCRdb shows in-frame clones only, minus some. The sample contains approximately 500,000 clones, 95% to 97% of which appear only once. The data were obtained in a study of shared clonotypes between healthy human individuals. The germline V gene has CDR1 MNHEY and CDR2 SMNVEV (reference sequence). The V gene end was trimmed by 8 bases and the J gene end by 2 bases; junction bases not matched to a gene: 5. There are 14 residues in the CDR3. Study-wide findings and caveats: Apart from blood, nothing was sampled; tissue repertoires likely differ. The study generally estimated greater richness for naive than memory subsets.

The chain uses TRBV27 and TRBJ2-7; 11 nucleotides align to TRBD2. The sequencing input was naive CD4+ T cells sorted from blood. Indicated subset: CD45RA+ positively selected. The clonotype was recovered from a woman under 40 in good health. The CDR3, as DNA: TGTGCCAGCTCGGGACTAGCGGACCCCTACGAGCAGTACTTC. This gives the protein CASSGLADPYEQYF.